The clone carrying this TCR beta chain was seen more than once but under ten times. Its antigen is unknown. The data originate from a study of T-cell reconstitution after alpha-beta-depleted transplantation in children. Study conclusions and caveats: Most T-cell counts and diversity one year after the transplant came from T cells that were newly produced. About two months after transplant, alpha-beta T cells reportedly came from several hundred expanded graft clones. Some patients owed their high day-60 TCRbeta diversity to surviving recipient T cells and thymic progenitors.

Construction of the TCRbeta library involved unique molecular identifiers. MiXCR, applied by TCRdb to the PCR reads, yields one record per CDR3 protein. The sample yields 600,000 or so distinct CDR3 sequences, around 23% seen once. Source: PBMCs, mostly from graft donor cells, taken 360 days after TCRalphabeta/CD19-depleted stem cell transplant. This TCR came from a boy younger than two who had a stem cell transplant for acute myeloid leukemia, so the T cells may come from the graft donor.

The CDR3 bases are TGTGCCAGCAGTGACCTGTTAACGGATAATTCACCCCTCCACTTT. Translation gives CASSDLLTDNSPLHF. J is TRBJ1-6 and V is TRBV25-1, with D hard to call. The V and J ends lost 3 bases and 5 bases respectively, with 11 bases between them. Germline V CDR1 and CDR2: MGHDK, SYGVNS. This CDR3 has 15 amino acids. Supplemented by reference TRBV25-1 and TRBJ1-6, the full variable domain reads EADIYQTPRYLVIGTGKKITLECSQTMGHDKMYWYQQDPGMELHLIHYSYGVNSTEKGDLSSESTVSRIRTEHFPLTLESARPSHTSQYLCASSDLLTDNSPLHFGNGTRLTVT.